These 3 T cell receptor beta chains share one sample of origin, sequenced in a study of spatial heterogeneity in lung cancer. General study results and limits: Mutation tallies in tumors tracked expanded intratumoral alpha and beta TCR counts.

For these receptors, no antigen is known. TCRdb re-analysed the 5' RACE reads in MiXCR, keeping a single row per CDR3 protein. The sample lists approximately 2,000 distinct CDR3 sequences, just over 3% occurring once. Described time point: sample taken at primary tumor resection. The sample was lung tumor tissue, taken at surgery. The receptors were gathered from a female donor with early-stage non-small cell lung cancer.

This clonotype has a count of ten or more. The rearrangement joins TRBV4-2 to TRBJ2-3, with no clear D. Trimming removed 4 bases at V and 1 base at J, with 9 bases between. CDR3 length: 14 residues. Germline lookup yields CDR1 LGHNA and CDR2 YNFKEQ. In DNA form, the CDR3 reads TGTGCCAGCAGCCCCCGACGGGGCACAGATACGCAGTATTTT. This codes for CASSPRRGTDTQYF.

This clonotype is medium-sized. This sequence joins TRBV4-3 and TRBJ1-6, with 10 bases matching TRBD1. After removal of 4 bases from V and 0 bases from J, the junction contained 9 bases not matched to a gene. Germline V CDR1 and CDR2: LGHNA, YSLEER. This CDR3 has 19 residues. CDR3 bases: TGCGCCAGCAGCCCCTCCCTGGACAGGGGGAGCTCCTATAATTCACCCCTCCACTTT. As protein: CASSPSLDRGSSYNSPLHF.

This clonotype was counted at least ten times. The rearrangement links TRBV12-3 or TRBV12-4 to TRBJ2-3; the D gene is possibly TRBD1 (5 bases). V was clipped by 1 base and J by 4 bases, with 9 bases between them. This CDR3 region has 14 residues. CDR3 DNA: TGTGCCAGCAGTTTAGGCAGGGTGGCAGATACGCAGTATTTT. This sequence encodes CASSLGRVADTQYF.